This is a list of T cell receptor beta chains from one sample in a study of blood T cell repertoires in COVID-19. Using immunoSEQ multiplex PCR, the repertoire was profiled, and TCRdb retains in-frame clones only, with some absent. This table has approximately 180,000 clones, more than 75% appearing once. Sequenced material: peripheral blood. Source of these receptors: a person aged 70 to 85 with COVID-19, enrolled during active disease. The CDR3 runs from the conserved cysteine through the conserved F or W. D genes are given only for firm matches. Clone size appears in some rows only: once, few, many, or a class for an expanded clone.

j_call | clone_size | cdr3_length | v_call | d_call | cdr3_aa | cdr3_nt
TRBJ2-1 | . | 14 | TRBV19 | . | CASSRGDAHNEQFF | TGTGCCAGTAGTAGGGGAGACGCCCACAATGAGCAGTTCTTC
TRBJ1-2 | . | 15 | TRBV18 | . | CASSPPSDSNYGYTF | TGTGCCAGCTCACCACCTTCGGACAGTAACTATGGCTACACCTTC
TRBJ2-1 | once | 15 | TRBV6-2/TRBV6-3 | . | CASSRLFSSYNEQFF | TGTGCCAGCAGTCGCCTTTTTAGCTCCTACAATGAGCAGTTCTTC
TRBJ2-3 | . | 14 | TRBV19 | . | CASSIGQGTDTQYF | TGTGCCAGTAGTATCGGGCAGGGGACAGATACGCAGTATTTT
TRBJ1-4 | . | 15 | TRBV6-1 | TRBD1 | CASSEGGQGAEKLFF | TGTGCCAGCAGTGAAGGGGGACAGGGGGCTGAAAAACTGTTTTTT
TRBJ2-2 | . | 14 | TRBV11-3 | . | CASSNVQGPGELFF | TGTGCCAGCAGCAATGTTCAGGGCCCCGGGGAGCTGTTTTTT
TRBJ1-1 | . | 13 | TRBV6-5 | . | CASSTGTGTEAFF | TGTGCCAGCAGTACAGGGACCGGCACTGAAGCTTTCTTT
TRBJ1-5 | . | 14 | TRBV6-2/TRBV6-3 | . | CASRYGGTNQPQHF | TGTGCCAGCAGATACGGGGGGACCAATCAGCCCCAGCATTTT
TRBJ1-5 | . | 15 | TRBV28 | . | CASSLRYFSNQPQHF | TGTGCCAGCAGCCTCCGGTATTTTAGCAATCAGCCCCAGCATTTT
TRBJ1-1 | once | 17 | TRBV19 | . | CASSIDRDVSMNTEAFF | TGTGCCAGTAGTATAGATCGGGATGTCAGCATGAACACTGAAGCTTTCTTT
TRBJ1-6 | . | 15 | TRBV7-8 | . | CASTLTGSWDSPLHF | TGTGCCAGCACCTTAACAGGGAGCTGGGATTCACCCCTCCACTTT
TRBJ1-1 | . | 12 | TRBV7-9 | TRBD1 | CASSLGTGEAFF | TGTGCCAGCAGCTTAGGGACAGGGGAAGCTTTCTTT
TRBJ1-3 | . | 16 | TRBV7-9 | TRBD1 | CASSFAGTGSGNTIYF | TGTGCCAGCAGCTTTGCCGGGACAGGCTCTGGAAACACCATATATTTT
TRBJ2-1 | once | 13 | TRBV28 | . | CATTGYPYNEQFF | TGTGCCACCACCGGGTACCCCTACAATGAGCAGTTCTTC
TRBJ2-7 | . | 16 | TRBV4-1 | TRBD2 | CASSQDLAGSSYEQYF | TGCGCCAGCAGCCAAGACCTAGCGGGGAGCTCCTACGAGCAGTACTTC
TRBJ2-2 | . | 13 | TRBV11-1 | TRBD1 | CASSRGRTGELFF | TGTGCCAGCAGCAGGGGGCGTACCGGGGAGCTGTTTTTT
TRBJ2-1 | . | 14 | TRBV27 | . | CASSQGWGVNEQFF | TGTGCCAGTTCACAGGGGTGGGGGGTCAATGAGCAGTTCTTC
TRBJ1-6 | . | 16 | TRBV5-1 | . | CASSTTGFGDNSPLHF | TGCGCCAGCAGCACAACAGGGTTCGGGGATAATTCACCCCTCCACTTT
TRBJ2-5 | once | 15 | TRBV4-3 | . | CASSSRVGVGETQYF | TGCGCCAGCAGCTCCCGGGTGGGAGTCGGAGAGACCCAGTACTTC
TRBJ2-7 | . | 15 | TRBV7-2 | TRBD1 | CASSLVGTGVGEQYF | TGTGCCAGCAGCTTAGTTGGGACAGGGGTTGGCGAGCAGTACTTC
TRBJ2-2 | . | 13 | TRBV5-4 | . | CASSTTDTGELFF | TGTGCCAGCAGCACGACAGACACCGGGGAGCTGTTTTTT
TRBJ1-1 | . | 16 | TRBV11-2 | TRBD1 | CASSKPPGQGNTEAFF | TGTGCCAGCAGCAAGCCCCCGGGACAGGGAAACACTGAAGCTTTCTTT
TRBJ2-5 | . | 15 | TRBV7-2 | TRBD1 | CASTLNRGFQETQYF | TGTGCCAGCACCCTTAACAGGGGATTCCAAGAGACCCAGTACTTC
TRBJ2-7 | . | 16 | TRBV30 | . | CAWSVLWDSGRYEQYF | TGTGCCTGGAGTGTGCTTTGGGACTCGGGACGCTACGAGCAGTACTTC
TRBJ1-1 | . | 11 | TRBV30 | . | CAWSSREEAFF | TGTGCCTGGAGTTCGCGCGAAGAAGCTTTCTTT
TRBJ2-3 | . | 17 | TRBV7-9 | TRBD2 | CASSLDAAGGYTDTQYF | TGTGCCAGCAGCTTAGATGCAGCGGGGGGTTACACAGATACGCAGTATTTT
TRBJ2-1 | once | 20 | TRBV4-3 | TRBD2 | CASSPTNAPLAGASYNEQFF | TGCGCCAGCAGCCCCACGAACGCTCCTCTAGCGGGAGCCTCCTACAATGAGCAGTTCTTC
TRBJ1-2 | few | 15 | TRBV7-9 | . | CASSADTLERYGYTF | TGTGCCAGCAGCGCGGACACCCTTGAGAGATATGGCTACACCTTC
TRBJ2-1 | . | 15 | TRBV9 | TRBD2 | CASSVLAGFNNEQFF | TGTGCCAGCAGCGTTCTAGCGGGATTCAACAATGAGCAGTTCTTC
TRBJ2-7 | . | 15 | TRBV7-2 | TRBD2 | CASSPGLGGNYEQYF | TGTGCCAGCAGCCCAGGACTAGGAGGGAATTACGAGCAGTACTTC
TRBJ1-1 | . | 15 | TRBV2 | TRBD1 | CASSVAGQGIAEAFF | TGTGCCAGCAGTGTAGCCGGACAGGGTATCGCTGAAGCTTTCTTT
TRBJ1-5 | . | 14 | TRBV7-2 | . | CASSLEGEGQPQHF | TGTGCCAGCAGCTTAGAAGGGGAGGGTCAGCCCCAGCATTTT
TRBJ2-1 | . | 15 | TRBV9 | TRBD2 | CASERGGGSYNEQFF | TGTGCCAGCGAACGCGGGGGGGGCTCCTACAATGAGCAGTTCTTC
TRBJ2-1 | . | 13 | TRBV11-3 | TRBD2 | CASSLAAYNEQFF | TGTGCCAGCAGCCTAGCGGCCTACAATGAGCAGTTCTTC
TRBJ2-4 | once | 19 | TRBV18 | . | CASSPLPGPNPKTRNIQYF | TGTGCCAGCTCACCCCTACCGGGTCCAAACCCAAAAACGAGGAACATTCAGTACTTC
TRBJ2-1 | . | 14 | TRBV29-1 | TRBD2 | CSVEPSSGTDEQFF | TGCAGCGTTGAACCGTCTAGCGGGACGGATGAGCAGTTCTTC
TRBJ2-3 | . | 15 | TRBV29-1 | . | CSVETGETSTDTQYF | TGCAGCGTTGAAACGGGGGAAACGAGCACAGATACGCAGTATTTT
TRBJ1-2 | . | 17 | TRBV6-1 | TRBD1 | CASSDKFRQGAFDGYTF | TGTGCCAGCAGTGATAAGTTCAGACAGGGGGCGTTTGATGGCTACACCTTC
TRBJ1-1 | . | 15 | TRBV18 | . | CASSPTATGNTEAFF | TGTGCCAGCTCACCAACCGCAACTGGGAACACTGAAGCTTTCTTT
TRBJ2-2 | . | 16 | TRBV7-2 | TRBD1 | CASSPIGTGGSGELFF | TGTGCCAGCAGCCCCATCGGGACAGGGGGCTCCGGGGAGCTGTTTTTT
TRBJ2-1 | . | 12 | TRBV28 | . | CASSLTGMEQFF | TGTGCCAGCAGTTTGACCGGGATGGAGCAGTTCTTC
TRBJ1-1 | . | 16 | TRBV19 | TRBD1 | CASAGGQGQFNTEAFF | TGTGCCAGCGCAGGGGGCCAGGGGCAATTTAACACTGAAGCTTTCTTT
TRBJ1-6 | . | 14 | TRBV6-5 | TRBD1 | CASRRQGGGSPLHF | TGTGCCAGCAGACGACAGGGAGGTGGTTCACCCCTCCACTTT
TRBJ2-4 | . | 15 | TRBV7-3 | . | CASSFGGSGKNIQYF | TGTGCCAGCAGCTTTGGCGGGTCTGGCAAAAACATTCAGTACTTC
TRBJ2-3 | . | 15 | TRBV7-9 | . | CASSLGDSSRDTQYF | TGTGCCAGCAGCTTAGGAGACTCATCGAGGGATACGCAGTATTTT
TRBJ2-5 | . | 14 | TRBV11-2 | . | CASSTPRGIQTQYF | TGTGCCAGCAGCACCCCCAGGGGTATTCAGACCCAGTACTTC
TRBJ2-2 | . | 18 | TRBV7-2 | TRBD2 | CASSLVRVASGGAGELFF | TGTGCCAGCAGCTTAGTGCGGGTCGCTAGCGGGGGGGCCGGGGAGCTGTTTTTT
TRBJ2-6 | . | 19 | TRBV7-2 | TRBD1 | CASSAQTTGGLSGANVLTF | TGTGCCAGCAGCGCGCAGACGACAGGGGGACTGTCTGGGGCCAACGTCCTGACTTTC
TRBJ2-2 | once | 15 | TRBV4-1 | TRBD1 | CASSQGDRSTGELFF | TGCGCCAGCAGCCAAGGGGACAGATCTACCGGGGAGCTGTTTTTT
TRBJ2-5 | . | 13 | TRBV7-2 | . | CASRPQGWETQYF | TGTGCCAGCAGACCCCAGGGGTGGGAGACCCAGTACTTC
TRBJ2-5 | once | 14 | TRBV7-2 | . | CASSPRALQETQYF | TGTGCCAGCAGCCCACGAGCGTTACAAGAGACCCAGTACTTC
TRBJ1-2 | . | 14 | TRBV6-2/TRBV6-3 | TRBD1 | CASSIKTGRNGYTF | TGTGCCAGCAGCATAAAGACAGGGAGAAATGGCTACACCTTC
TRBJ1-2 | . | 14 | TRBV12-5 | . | CASGSGWVAYGYTF | TGTGCTAGTGGATCAGGGTGGGTCGCCTATGGCTACACCTTC
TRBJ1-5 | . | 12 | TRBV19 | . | CASRSRDQPQHF | TGTGCCAGTAGATCCAGGGATCAGCCCCAGCATTTT
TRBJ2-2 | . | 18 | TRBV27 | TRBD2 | CASSPTGLAGGSPGELFF | TGTGCCAGCAGTCCGACGGGACTAGCGGGGGGGTCCCCCGGGGAGCTGTTTTTT